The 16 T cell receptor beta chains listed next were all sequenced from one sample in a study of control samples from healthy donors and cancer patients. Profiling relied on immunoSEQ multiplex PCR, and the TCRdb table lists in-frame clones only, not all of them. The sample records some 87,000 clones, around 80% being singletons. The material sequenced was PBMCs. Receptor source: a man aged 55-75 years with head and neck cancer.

CDR3 DNA sequence: TGTGCCACCAGCAGGACTCACAGGGGGTCAAACTCTGGAAACACCATATATTTT. Residues: CATSRTHRGSNSGNTIYF. This chain connects TRBV15 to TRBJ1-3; the match to TRBD1 covers 8 bases. The germline gives CDR1 LNHNV, CDR2 YYDKDF (reference sequence). The CDR3 spans 18 residues. V lost 3 bases, J lost 0 bases, and 10 bases stayed unmatched.

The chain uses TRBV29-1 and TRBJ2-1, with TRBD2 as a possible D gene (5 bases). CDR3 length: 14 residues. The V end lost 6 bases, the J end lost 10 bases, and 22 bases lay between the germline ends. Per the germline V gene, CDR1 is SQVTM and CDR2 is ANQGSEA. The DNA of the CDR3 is TGCAGCGTGGACTCGGACGGCTCTGATGGGGAGCAGTTCTTC. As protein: CSVDSDGSDGEQFF.

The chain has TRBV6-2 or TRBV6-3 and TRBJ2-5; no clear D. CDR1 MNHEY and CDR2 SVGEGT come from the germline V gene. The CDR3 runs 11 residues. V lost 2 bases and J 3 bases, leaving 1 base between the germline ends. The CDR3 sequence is CASSYKETQYF. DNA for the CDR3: TGTGCCAGCAGTTACAAAGAGACCCAGTACTTC.

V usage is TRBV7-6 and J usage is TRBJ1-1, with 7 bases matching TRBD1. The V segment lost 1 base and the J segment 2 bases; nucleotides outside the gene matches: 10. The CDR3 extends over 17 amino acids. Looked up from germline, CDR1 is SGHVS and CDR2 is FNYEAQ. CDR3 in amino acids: CASSLVAGQSFNTEAFF. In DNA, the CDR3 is TGTGCCAGCAGCTTAGTTGCGGGACAGTCATTCAACACTGAAGCTTTCTTT.

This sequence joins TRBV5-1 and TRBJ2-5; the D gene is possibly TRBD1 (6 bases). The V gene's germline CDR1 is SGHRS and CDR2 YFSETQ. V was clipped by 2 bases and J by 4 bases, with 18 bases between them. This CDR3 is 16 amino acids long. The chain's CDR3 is CASSFGLRGRGETQYF. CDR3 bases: TGCGCCAGCAGCTTCGGTCTCAGGGGCCGAGGAGAGACCCAGTACTTC.

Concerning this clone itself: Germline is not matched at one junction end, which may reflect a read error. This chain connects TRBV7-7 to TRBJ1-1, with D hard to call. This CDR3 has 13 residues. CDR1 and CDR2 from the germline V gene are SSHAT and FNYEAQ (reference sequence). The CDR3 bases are TGTGCTAGCAGCCCCGGAATGAACACTGAAGCTTTCTTT. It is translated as CASSPGMNTEAFF.

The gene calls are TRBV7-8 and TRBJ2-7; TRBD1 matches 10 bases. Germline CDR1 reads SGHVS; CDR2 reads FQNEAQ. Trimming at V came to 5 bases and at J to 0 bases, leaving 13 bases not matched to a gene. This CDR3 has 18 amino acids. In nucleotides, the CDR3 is TGTGCCAGCAGCAAACCGGGACAGGGGACAAGGGACTCCTACGAGCAGTACTTC. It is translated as CASSKPGQGTRDSYEQYF. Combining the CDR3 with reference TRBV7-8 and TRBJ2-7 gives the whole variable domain GAGVSQSPRYKVAKRGQDVALRCDPISGHVSLFWYQQALGQGPEFLTYFQNEAQLDKSGLPSDRFFAERPEGSVSTLKIQRTQQEDSAVYLCASSKPGQGTRDSYEQYFGPGTRLTVT.

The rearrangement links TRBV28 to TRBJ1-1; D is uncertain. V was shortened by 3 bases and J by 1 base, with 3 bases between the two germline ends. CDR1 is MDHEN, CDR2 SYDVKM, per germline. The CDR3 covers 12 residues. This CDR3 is CASSFRNTEAFF. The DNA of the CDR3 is TGTGCCAGCAGTTTCAGGAACACTGAAGCTTTCTTT.

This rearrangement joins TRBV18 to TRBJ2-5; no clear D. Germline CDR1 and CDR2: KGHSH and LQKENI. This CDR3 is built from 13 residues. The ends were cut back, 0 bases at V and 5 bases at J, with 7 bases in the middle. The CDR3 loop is CASSPPTWETQYF. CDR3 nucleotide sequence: TGTGCCAGCTCACCACCGACCTGGGAGACCCAGTACTTC.

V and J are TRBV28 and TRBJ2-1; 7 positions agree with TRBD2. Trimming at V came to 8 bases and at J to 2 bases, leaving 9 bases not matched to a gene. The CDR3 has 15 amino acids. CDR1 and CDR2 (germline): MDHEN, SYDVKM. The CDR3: CASHTSGVAYNEQFF. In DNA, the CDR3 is TGTGCCAGCCACACAAGCGGGGTGGCCTACAATGAGCAGTTCTTC. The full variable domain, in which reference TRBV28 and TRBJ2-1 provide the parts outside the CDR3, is DVKVTQSSRYLVKRTGEKVFLECVQDMDHENMFWYRQDPGLGLRLIYFSYDVKMKEKGDIPEGYSVSREKKERFSLILESASTNQTSMYLCASHTSGVAYNEQFFGPGTRLTVL.

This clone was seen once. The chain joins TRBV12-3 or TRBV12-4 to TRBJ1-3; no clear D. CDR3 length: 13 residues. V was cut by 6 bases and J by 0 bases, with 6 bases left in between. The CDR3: CASRLSSGNTIYF. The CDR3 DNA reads TGTGCCAGCAGACTGAGCTCTGGAAACACCATATATTTT.

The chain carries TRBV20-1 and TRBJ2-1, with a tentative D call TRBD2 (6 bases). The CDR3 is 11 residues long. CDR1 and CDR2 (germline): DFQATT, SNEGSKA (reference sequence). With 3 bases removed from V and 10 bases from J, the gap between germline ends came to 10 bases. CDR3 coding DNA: TGCAGTGCTAGCGGAGGGTTCGAGCAGTTCTTC. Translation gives CSASGGFEQFF.

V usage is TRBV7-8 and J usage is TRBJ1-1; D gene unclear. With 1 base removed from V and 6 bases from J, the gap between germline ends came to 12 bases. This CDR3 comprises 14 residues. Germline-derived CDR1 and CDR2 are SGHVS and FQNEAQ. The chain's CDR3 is CASSLVGQLSEAFF. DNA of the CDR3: TGTGCCAGCAGCTTAGTTGGGCAGCTGTCTGAAGCTTTCTTT.

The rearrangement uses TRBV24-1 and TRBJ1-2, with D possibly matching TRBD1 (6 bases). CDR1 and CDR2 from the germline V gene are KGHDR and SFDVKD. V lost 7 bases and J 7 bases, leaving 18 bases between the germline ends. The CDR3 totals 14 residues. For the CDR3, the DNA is TGTGCCACCAGCCCACGAGGGGGTAATGGTGGCTACACCTTC. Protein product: CATSPRGGNGGYTF.

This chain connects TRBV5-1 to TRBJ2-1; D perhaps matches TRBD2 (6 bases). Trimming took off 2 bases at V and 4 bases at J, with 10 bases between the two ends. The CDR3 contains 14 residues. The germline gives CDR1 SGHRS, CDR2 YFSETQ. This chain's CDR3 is CASSFAGLYNEQFF. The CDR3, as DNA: TGCGCCAGCAGCTTCGCGGGACTTTACAATGAGCAGTTCTTC.

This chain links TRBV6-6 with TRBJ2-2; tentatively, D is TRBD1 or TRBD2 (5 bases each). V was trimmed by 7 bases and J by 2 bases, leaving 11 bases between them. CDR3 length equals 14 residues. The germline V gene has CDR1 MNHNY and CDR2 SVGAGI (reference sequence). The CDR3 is CASTLRDNTGELFF. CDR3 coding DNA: TGTGCCAGCACCCTTCGGGACAACACCGGGGAGCTGTTTTTT.